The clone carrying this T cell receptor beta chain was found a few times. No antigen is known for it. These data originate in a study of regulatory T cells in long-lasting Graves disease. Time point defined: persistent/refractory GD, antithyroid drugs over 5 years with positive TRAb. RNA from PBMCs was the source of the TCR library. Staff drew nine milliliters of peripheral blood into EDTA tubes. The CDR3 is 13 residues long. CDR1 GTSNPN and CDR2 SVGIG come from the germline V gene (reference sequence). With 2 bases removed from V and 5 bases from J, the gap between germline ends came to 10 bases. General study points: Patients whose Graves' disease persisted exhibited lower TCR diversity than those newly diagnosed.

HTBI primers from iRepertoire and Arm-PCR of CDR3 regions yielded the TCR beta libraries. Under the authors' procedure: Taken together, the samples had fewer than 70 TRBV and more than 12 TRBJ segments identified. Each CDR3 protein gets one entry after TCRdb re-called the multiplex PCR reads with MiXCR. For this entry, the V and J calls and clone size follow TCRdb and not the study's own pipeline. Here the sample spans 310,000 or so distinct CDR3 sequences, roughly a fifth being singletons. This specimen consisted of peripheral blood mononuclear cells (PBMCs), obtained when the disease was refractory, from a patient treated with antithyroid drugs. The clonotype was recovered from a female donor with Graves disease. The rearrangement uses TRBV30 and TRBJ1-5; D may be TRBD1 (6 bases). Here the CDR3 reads CAWSQGYDQPQHF. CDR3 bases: TGTGCCTGGAGTCAGGGGTATGATCAGCCCCAGCATTTT. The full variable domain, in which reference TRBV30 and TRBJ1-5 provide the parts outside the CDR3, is SQTIHQWPATLVQPVGSPLSLECTVEGTSNPNLYWYRQAAGRGLQLLFYSVGIGQISSEVPQNLSASRPQDRQFILSSKKLLLSDSGFYLCAWSQGYDQPQHFGDGTRLSIL.